This T cell receptor (beta chain) was retrieved from a study of CD4 and CD8 cells across lung adenocarcinoma regions. The patients had localized lung adenocarcinoma, a non-small cell subtype. This CDR3 contains 14 residues. J was trimmed by 5 bases and V by 1 base; bases with no gene match: 3. Germline assignment: CDR1 MNHNS and CDR2 SASEGT. TCRdb reanalysed the PCR reads using MiXCR and keeps one entry per CDR3 protein. Of fewer than 4,000 distinct CDR3 sequences listed, 50% to 70% are singletons. The clonotype originates from a male donor with lung adenocarcinoma. The CD4 and CD8 labels of this study may be unreliable. The chain couples TRBV6-1 to TRBJ1-2; 8 nucleotides match TRBD1. Sequencing input: CD4+ T cells from the margin of a lung tumor. The CDR3 nucleotides are TGTGCCAGCAGTGAAGTGGGGACAGGTTATGGCTACACCTTC. Protein sequence: CASSEVGTGYGYTF.